Sequencing of this T cell receptor beta chain was carried out in a study of cytomegalovirus exposure and HLA in healthy donors. Study observations and caveats: Associated with cytomegalovirus, according to the listing, were 150 to 200 TCR beta chains. Later work found most CMV-associated TCR beta chains apparently HLA-restricted. Certain sequence variants were highly shared and formed a cluster, and this cluster was likely a sequencing artifact.

CDR1 and CDR2 (germline): SEHNR, FQNEAQ (reference sequence). Trimming shortened V by 3 bases and J by 8 bases, and 10 bases separated the two germline ends. The CDR3 runs to 13 residues. The primer mix had 60 Vbeta and 13 Jbeta primers. The protocol was immunoSEQ multiplex PCR, while the TCRdb copy is restricted to in-frame clones and leaves out a portion. The table lists some 140,000 clones, 70% to 80% of them singletons. When sampled, the donors appeared nominally healthy, though they likely had unrecorded immune exposures. As regards this clone: Antigen: not known.

The TCR comes from a woman in her sixties in good health and CMV-seronegative. Sequencing was carried out using PBMCs. J is TRBJ2-2 and V is TRBV7-9; D possibly corresponds to TRBD2 (6 bases). The CDR3: CASSFGGGGELFF. CDR3 DNA: TGTGCCAGCAGCTTCGGCGGAGGGGGGGAGCTGTTTTTT.